These 5 T cell receptor beta chains were sequenced from one sample in a study of shared clonotypes between healthy human individuals. Method: immunoSEQ multiplex PCR; TCRdb's copy keeps in-frame clones and lacks some. This repertoire shows over a million clones, roughly 95% found once; its top ten account for over 1%. Sequencing was carried out using naive CD4+ T cells sorted from blood. The subset was: CD45RA+ positively selected. The receptors were gathered from a man in his thirties or forties in good health.

The J gene is TRBJ2-7, the V gene TRBV6-5, with TRBD1 identical over 7 bases. The CDR3 runs 14 residues. Germline-derived CDR1 and CDR2 are MNHEY and SVGAGI. The V gene end was trimmed by 4 bases and the J gene end by 3 bases; junction bases not matched to a gene: 6. DNA for the CDR3: TGTGCCAGCAGTTCGACAGGGTTTGACTACGAGCAGTACTTC. It is translated as CASSSTGFDYEQYF.

The CDR3 coding sequence is TGTGCCAGCAGCTCTCACAGGGGAGAAAAACTGTTTTTT. It translates to CASSSHRGEKLFF. V and J are TRBV5-8 and TRBJ1-4, with 7 bases lining up with TRBD1. Germline CDR1 and CDR2: SGHTS and YDEGEE. The trim removed 3 bases at V and 8 bases at J, leaving 4 bases unmatched. This CDR3 comprises 13 residues.

The V gene is TRBV7-6, the J gene TRBJ2-7, with 7 bases matching TRBD1. From germline, CDR1 is SGHVS and CDR2 FNYEAQ. The junction had 6 bases not matched to a gene; V was cut back by 4 bases and J by 6 bases. This CDR3 comprises 13 residues. The CDR3: CASSSYRGTEQYF. The CDR3 nucleotides are TGTGCCAGCAGCTCGTACAGGGGTACCGAGCAGTACTTC. Drawing the rest from reference TRBV7-6 and TRBJ2-7, the complete variable domain is GAGVSQSPRYKVTKRGQDVALRCDPISGHVSLYWYRQALGQGPEFLTYFNYEAQQDKSGLPNDRFSAERPEGSISTLTIQRTEQRDSAMYRCASSSYRGTEQYFGPGTRLTVT.

V and J are TRBV9 and TRBJ2-1, with 8 bases aligning to TRBD2. Germline V gives CDR1 SGDLS, CDR2 YYNGEE. The CDR3 loop spans 19 amino acids. V trimming: 1 base; J trimming: 0 bases; junction bases outside the gene matches: 12. The CDR3: CASSVRGLASYSSYNEQFF. The CDR3 DNA follows: TGTGCCAGCAGCGTACGAGGACTAGCCTCCTATAGCTCCTACAATGAGCAGTTCTTC.

To note about this clone: Different DNA sequences within this sample yield the same CDR3. The chain combines TRBV6-5 with TRBJ2-7; 7 bases are shared with TRBD2. This CDR3 has 11 amino acids. CDR1 and CDR2 from the germline V gene are MNHEY and SVGAGI. The V gene end was trimmed by 6 bases and the J gene end by 4 bases; junction bases not matched to a gene: 0. Here the CDR3 DNA reads TGTGCCAGCAGGGGAGGGTACGAGCAGTACTTC. This codes for CASRGGYEQYF.